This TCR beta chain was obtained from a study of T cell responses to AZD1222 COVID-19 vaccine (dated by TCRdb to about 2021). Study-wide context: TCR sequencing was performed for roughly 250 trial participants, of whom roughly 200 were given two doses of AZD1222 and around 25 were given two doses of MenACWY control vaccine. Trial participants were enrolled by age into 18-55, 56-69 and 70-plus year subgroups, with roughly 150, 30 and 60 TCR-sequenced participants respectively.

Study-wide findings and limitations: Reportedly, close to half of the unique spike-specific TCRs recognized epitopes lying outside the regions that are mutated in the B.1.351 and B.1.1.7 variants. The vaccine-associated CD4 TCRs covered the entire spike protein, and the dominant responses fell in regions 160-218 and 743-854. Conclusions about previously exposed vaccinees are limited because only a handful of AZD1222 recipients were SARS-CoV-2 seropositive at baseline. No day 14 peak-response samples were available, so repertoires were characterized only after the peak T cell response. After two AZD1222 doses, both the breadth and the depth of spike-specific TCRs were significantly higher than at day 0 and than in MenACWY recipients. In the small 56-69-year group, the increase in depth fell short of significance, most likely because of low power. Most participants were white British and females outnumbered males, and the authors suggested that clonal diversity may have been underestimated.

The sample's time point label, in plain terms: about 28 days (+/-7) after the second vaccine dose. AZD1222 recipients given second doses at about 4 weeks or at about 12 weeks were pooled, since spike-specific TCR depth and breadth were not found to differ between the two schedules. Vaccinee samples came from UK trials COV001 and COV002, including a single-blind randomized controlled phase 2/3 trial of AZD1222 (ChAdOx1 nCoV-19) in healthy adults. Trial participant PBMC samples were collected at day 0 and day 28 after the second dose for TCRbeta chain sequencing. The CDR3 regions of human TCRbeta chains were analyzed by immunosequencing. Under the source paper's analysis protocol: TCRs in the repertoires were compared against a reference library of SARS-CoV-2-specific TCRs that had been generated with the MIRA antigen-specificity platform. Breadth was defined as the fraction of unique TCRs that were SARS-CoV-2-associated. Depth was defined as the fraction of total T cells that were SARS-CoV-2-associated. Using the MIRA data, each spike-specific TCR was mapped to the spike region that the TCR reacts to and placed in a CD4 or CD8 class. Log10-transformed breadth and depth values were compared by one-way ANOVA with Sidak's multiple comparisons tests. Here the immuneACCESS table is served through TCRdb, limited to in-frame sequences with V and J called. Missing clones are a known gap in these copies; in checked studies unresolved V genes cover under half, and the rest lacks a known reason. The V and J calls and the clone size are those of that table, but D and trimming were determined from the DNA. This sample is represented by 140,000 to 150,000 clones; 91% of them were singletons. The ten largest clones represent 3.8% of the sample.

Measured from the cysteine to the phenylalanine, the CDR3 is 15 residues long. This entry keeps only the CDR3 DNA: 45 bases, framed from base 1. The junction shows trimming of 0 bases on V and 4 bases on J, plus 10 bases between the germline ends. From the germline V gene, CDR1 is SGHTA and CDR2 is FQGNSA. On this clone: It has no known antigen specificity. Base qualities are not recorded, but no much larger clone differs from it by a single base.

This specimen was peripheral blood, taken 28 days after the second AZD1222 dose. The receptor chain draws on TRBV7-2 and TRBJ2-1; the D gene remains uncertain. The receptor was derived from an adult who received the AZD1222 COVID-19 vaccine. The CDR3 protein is CASSLAGTLYNEQFF. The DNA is TGTGCCAGCAGCTTAGCGGGTACGTTATACAATGAGCAGTTCTTC.